The 10 T cell receptor beta chains listed next were all sequenced from one sample in a study of blood T cell repertoires in COVID-19. Some clones are missing from TCRdb's copy, which holds only in-frame ones; the method was immunoSEQ multiplex PCR. The sample includes tens of thousands of clones, 90% of them seen just once. Sequenced: peripheral blood. Receptor source: a human donor in a cohort sampled during active COVID-19.

V gene TRBV29-1 combines with J gene TRBJ2-5; 15 nucleotides line up with TRBD2. This CDR3 is 17 amino acids long. V lost 4 bases, J lost 4 bases, and 10 bases stayed unmatched. The V gene's germline CDR1 is SQVTM and CDR2 ANQGSEA. Here the CDR3 reads CSVVDWGLAGGLETQYF. Here the CDR3 DNA reads TGCAGCGTTGTGGACTGGGGACTAGCGGGAGGTTTAGAGACCCAGTACTTC.

This chain connects TRBV2 to TRBJ1-4; 7 bases match TRBD1. The CDR3 contains 15 residues. Germline V gives CDR1 SNHLY, CDR2 FYNNEI. V was pared by 6 bases and J by 4 bases, with 8 bases of the junction left unmatched. The CDR3 DNA reads as TGTGCCAGCAGAGTTACGGGACAGAGTAATGAAAAACTGTTTTTT. Amino acids: CASRVTGQSNEKLFF.

The rearrangement uses TRBV27 and TRBJ2-7; 7 nucleotides agree with TRBD2. This CDR3 has 17 amino acids. The V gene's germline CDR1 is MNHEY and CDR2 SMNVEV (reference sequence). V was pared by 1 base and J by 1 base, with 10 bases of the junction left unmatched. The CDR3 bases are TGTGCCAGCAGTTTATTTAGTAGGGGACTACCGTCCTACGAGCAGTACTTC. Its translation: CASSLFSRGLPSYEQYF.

This rearrangement joins TRBV4-1 to TRBJ2-1, with D perhaps matching TRBD2 (5 bases). There are 15 residues in the CDR3. The V gene's germline CDR1 is MGHRA and CDR2 YSYEKL. Trimming shortened V by 3 bases and J by 1 base, and 10 bases separated the two germline ends. In nucleotides, the CDR3 is TGCGCCAGCAGCCAGCAACTAGTGTCCTACAATGAGCAGTTCTTC. Protein: CASSQQLVSYNEQFF.

CDR3: CASSLGQDYEQYF. The CDR3 nucleotides are TGCGCCAGCAGCTTGGGACAGGACTACGAGCAGTACTTC. V and J are TRBV5-1 and TRBJ2-7; tentative D call: TRBD1 (6 bases). The ends were cut back, 0 bases at V and 3 bases at J, with 7 bases in the middle. Germline values: CDR1 SGHRS, CDR2 YFSETQ. This CDR3 spans 13 amino acids.

The J gene is TRBJ2-7, the V gene TRBV28; tentative D call: TRBD2 (7 bases). This CDR3 comprises 17 residues. Trimming took 3 bases from V and 0 from J, leaving 18 bases between them. CDR1 is MDHEN and CDR2 is SYDVKM in the germline V gene. CDR3 nucleotides: TGTGCCAGCAGTTTCCCTCTCAGGGCGGGGGCCTCCTACGAGCAGTACTTC. It specifies CASSFPLRAGASYEQYF. The whole variable domain, filled in from reference TRBV28 and TRBJ2-7, reads DVKVTQSSRYLVKRTGEKVFLECVQDMDHENMFWYRQDPGLGLRLIYFSYDVKMKEKGDIPEGYSVSREKKERFSLILESASTNQTSMYLCASSFPLRAGASYEQYFGPGTRLTVT.

This chain joins TRBV7-3 and TRBJ2-7; 12 bases fit TRBD2. V shed 5 bases and J 1 base; nucleotides not matched to a gene: 3. CDR3 length: 15 amino acids. CDR1 SGHTA and CDR2 FQGTGA come from the germline V gene. The CDR3, as DNA: TGTGCCAGCAGCCCCGGACTAGCGGGGTCCTACGAGCAGTACTTC. Residues: CASSPGLAGSYEQYF.

This clone was counted a few times. This chain links TRBV19 with TRBJ1-3; possibly TRBD1 for D (6 bases). V was shortened by 6 bases and J by 5 bases, with 26 bases between the two germline ends. The CDR3 is 18 amino acids. Germline V CDR1 and CDR2: LNHDA, SQIVND (reference sequence). The CDR3 DNA follows: TGTGCCAGTAGCAACACACCAGGACAGCCGTCGTACAGAAACACCATATATTTT. It translates to CASSNTPGQPSYRNTIYF.

This clone was observed once. The chain recombines TRBV7-3 with TRBJ2-7; 7 bases agree with TRBD1. Germline-derived CDR1 and CDR2 are SGHTA and FQGTGA. The CDR3 runs to 15 residues. The ends lost 0 bases at V and 3 bases at J; junction bases unmatched: 5. The DNA of the CDR3 is TGTGCCAGCAGCTTAACGCAGGGGGTAGGCTACGAGCAGTACTTC. Translated: CASSLTQGVGYEQYF. Supplemented by reference TRBV7-3 and TRBJ2-7, the full variable domain reads GAGVSQTPSNKVTEKGKYVELRCDPISGHTALYWYRQSLGQGPEFLIYFQGTGAADDSGLPNDRFFAVRPEGSVSTLKIQRTERGDSAVYLCASSLTQGVGYEQYFGPGTRLTVT.

The chain employs TRBV5-4 and TRBJ1-2; D is unclear. Trimming took 0 bases from V and 5 from J, leaving 17 bases between them. The CDR3 consists of 16 residues. The V gene's germline CDR1 is SGHNT and CDR2 YYREEE (reference sequence). CDR3 sequence: CASSLGVESPSYGYTF. The CDR3 coding sequence is TGTGCCAGCAGCTTGGGAGTTGAAAGTCCCTCGTATGGCTACACCTTC.